The rows below give T cell receptor beta chains drawn from one sample of a study of siplizumab effects on memory and regulatory T cells. Assay used: immunoSEQ multiplex PCR; TCRdb lists only in-frame clones, some missing. The profile shows over 95,000 clones, roughly 95% of them singletons. Sequenced input: non-Treg CD4+ T cells sorted from blood. These receptors were collected from a human donor in good health. The CDR3 runs from the conserved cysteine through the conserved F or W. A D gene is named only where the DNA matches it firmly. Clone size is not always given. Where it is, it says once, few, many or a class for expanded clones.

j_call,v_call,d_call,clone_size,cdr3_aa,cdr3_nt
TRBJ1-2,TRBV28,-,-,CASSLGQQSYGYTF,TGTGCCAGCAGTTTAGGACAACAGTCCTATGGCTACACCTTC
TRBJ2-2,TRBV25-1,TRBD1,-,CASSEYPGQGTGELFF,TGTGCCAGCAGTGAATATCCGGGACAGGGAACCGGGGAGCTGTTTTTT
TRBJ2-6,TRBV4-1,-,-,CASSRDNSGANVLTF,TGCGCCAGCAGCCGAGACAACTCTGGGGCCAACGTCCTGACTTTC
TRBJ1-1,TRBV5-1,-,-,CATSLQSQTEAFF,TGCGCCACCTCCCTACAGAGCCAAACTGAAGCTTTCTTT
TRBJ1-4,TRBV2,-,-,CASTAGPRREKLFF,TGTGCCAGCACTGCGGGACCGCGAAGGGAAAAACTGTTTTTT
TRBJ2-7,TRBV11-3,-,-,CASSFRAGIGYEQYF,TGTGCCAGCAGCTTTCGCGCGGGAATAGGGTACGAGCAGTACTTC
TRBJ1-1,TRBV9,-,-,CASSPRGDAMNTEAFF,TGTGCCAGCAGCCCACGGGGGGACGCAATGAACACTGAAGCTTTCTTT
TRBJ2-6,TRBV7-9,-,-,CASSSPLAGGANVLTF,TGTGCCAGCAGCTCCCCTCTGGCGGGTGGGGCCAACGTCCTGACTTTC
TRBJ2-7,TRBV27,TRBD1,-,CASSPGSTGGVNEQYF,TGTGCCAGCAGTCCTGGGTCAACAGGGGGCGTAAACGAGCAGTACTTC
TRBJ2-5,TRBV2,-,-,CASTLTSQETQYF,TGTGCCAGCACTTTAACCTCTCAAGAGACCCAGTACTTC
TRBJ1-2,TRBV5-6,TRBD1,once,CASSRDRNYGYTF,TGTGCCAGCAGCCGGGACAGAAACTATGGCTACACCTTC
TRBJ1-1,TRBV7-9,TRBD1,-,CASSLLQGALTEAFF,TGTGCCAGCAGCTTGCTTCAGGGGGCTTTGACTGAAGCTTTCTTT
TRBJ2-1,TRBV7-2,-,-,CASSLGLAKTYNEQFF,TGTGCCAGCAGCTTAGGGCTAGCCAAGACCTACAATGAGCAGTTCTTC
TRBJ1-5,TRBV6-6,TRBD1,-,CASSYKGTGVQPQHF,TGTGCCAGCAGTTACAAGGGGACAGGGGTTCAGCCCCAGCATTTT
TRBJ2-5,TRBV5-4,-,-,CASSLSRVAETQYF,TGTGCCAGCAGCTTGTCCAGGGTGGCAGAGACCCAGTACTTC
TRBJ2-3,TRBV14,-,-,CASSQGWGAVRSTDTQYF,TGTGCCAGCAGCCAAGGCTGGGGCGCAGTTAGGAGCACAGATACGCAGTATTTT
TRBJ1-2,TRBV12-5,-,-,CASGLNSKTGHSNYGYTF,TGTGCTAGTGGTTTAAACAGTAAGACAGGACACTCTAACTATGGCTACACCTTC
TRBJ2-5,TRBV18,-,-,CASSPPRGILPSQETQYF,TGTGCCAGCTCACCACCGCGAGGTATCCTTCCCTCACAAGAGACCCAGTACTTC
TRBJ1-5,TRBV20-1,-,-,CSASGGEPQHF,TGCAGTGCTAGTGGAGGGGAGCCCCAGCATTTT
TRBJ1-2,TRBV2,-,-,CASMIQGLGYTF,TGTGCCAGCATGATACAGGGACTTGGCTACACCTTC
TRBJ2-3,TRBV7-3,-,-,CASSLRGSDTDTQYF,TGTGCCAGCAGCTTGAGGGGGTCTGACACAGATACGCAGTATTTT
TRBJ1-5,TRBV2,-,once,CASTLISNQPQHF,TGTGCCAGCACTCTCATCTCAAATCAGCCCCAGCATTTT
TRBJ2-5,TRBV5-4,TRBD2,-,CASSLFLAGEETQYF,TGTGCCAGCAGCTTGTTTCTAGCGGGGGAGGAGACCCAGTACTTC
TRBJ2-7,TRBV7-2,-,-,CASSPGGGEYEQYF,TGTGCCAGCAGCCCGGGAGGGGGCGAATACGAGCAGTACTTC
TRBJ2-3,TRBV20-1,-,-,CSAIRDTQYF,TGCAGTGCCATTAGAGATACGCAGTATTTT
TRBJ2-3,TRBV10-3,-,-,CAIRELTSTDTQYF,TGTGCCATCAGGGAACTCACTAGCACAGATACGCAGTATTTT
TRBJ1-6,TRBV5-1,-,-,CASSFLTGQFNSPLHF,TGCGCCAGCAGCTTTCTTACCGGACAATTTAATTCACCCCTCCACTTT
TRBJ2-1,TRBV7-2,-,-,CASSLARQAEQFF,TGTGCCAGCAGCTTAGCGCGTCAGGCGGAGCAGTTCTTC
TRBJ1-5,TRBV4-2,-,once,CASSQEEGSNQPQHF,TGTGCCAGCAGCCAAGAGGAGGGTAGCAATCAGCCCCAGCATTTT
TRBJ1-5,TRBV2,-,-,CASSESGHSNQPQHF,TGTGCCAGCAGTGAAAGCGGGCATAGCAATCAGCCCCAGCATTTT
TRBJ1-1,TRBV6-1,TRBD1,once,CASVGDSGVTEAFF,TGTGCCAGCGTGGGGGACAGCGGGGTCACTGAAGCTTTCTTT
TRBJ2-7,TRBV7-8,TRBD2,-,CASSLGGGGYEQYF,TGTGCCAGCAGCTTAGGGGGGGGAGGCTACGAGCAGTACTTC
TRBJ2-1,TRBV2,TRBD2,-,CASSELAGGKQFF,TGTGCCAGCAGTGAACTAGCGGGGGGGAAGCAGTTCTTC
TRBJ2-3,TRBV11-3,TRBD2,once,CASSLLAGVTDTQYF,TGTGCCAGCAGCTTACTAGCGGGGGTCACAGATACGCAGTATTTT
TRBJ2-7,TRBV10-1,-,-,CASSEGRGDEQYF,TGCGCCAGCAGTGAGGGCAGGGGTGACGAGCAGTACTTC
TRBJ1-1,TRBV28,-,-,CASSPPGAGGTEAFF,TGTGCCAGCAGTCCCCCCGGGGCTGGGGGCACTGAAGCTTTCTTT
TRBJ1-3,TRBV5-1,-,once,CASSRGGRNTIYF,TGCGCCAGCTCCCGGGGAGGCCGAAACACCATATATTTT
TRBJ2-7,TRBV10-3,-,-,CAISEEGPAYEQYF,TGTGCCATCAGTGAAGAGGGGCCAGCCTACGAGCAGTACTTC
TRBJ2-3,TRBV21-1,-,-,CASSEQRVWGGTDTQYF,TGTGCCAGCAGCGAACAGAGAGTCTGGGGGGGCACAGATACGCAGTATTTT
TRBJ1-1,TRBV4-1,-,-,CASSREASEAFF,TGCGCCAGCAGCCGTGAGGCCTCGGAAGCTTTCTTT
TRBJ2-7,TRBV5-5,-,-,CASSLTSGVYEQYF,TGTGCCAGCAGCTTGACCTCTGGGGTTTACGAGCAGTACTTC
TRBJ2-3,TRBV5-1,-,-,CASSDVGFSTDTQYF,TGCGCCAGCAGCGACGTGGGGTTTAGCACAGATACGCAGTATTTT
TRBJ2-2,TRBV5-1,-,-,CASSLGPFLATGELFF,TGCGCCAGCAGCTTGGGTCCGTTTCTAGCGACCGGGGAGCTGTTTTTT
TRBJ2-5,TRBV18,-,-,CASSPSKRETQYF,TGTGCCAGCTCACCCTCCAAGAGAGAGACCCAGTACTTC
TRBJ1-1,TRBV6-5,-,-,CASSYTGNTEAFF,TGTGCCAGCAGTTACACTGGGAACACTGAAGCTTTCTTT
TRBJ2-7,TRBV6-5,TRBD1,-,CASSSLPQGAYEQYF,TGTGCCAGCAGTTCTTTACCGCAGGGGGCCTACGAGCAGTACTTC
TRBJ1-4,TRBV5-1,-,-,CASSFVDATNEKLFF,TGCGCCAGCAGCTTCGTAGATGCAACTAATGAAAAACTGTTTTTT
TRBJ2-7,TRBV28,-,-,CASRSGQTYEQYF,TGTGCCAGCCGATCCGGACAGACCTACGAGCAGTACTTC
TRBJ2-4,TRBV11-2,-,-,CASSLDRGDIQYF,TGTGCCAGCAGCTTAGACAGGGGTGACATTCAGTACTTC